Described below is a single T cell receptor (beta chain) sequence and its context. The antigen remains unidentified. Treatment denoted: approximately nine-day PBMC culture with coronavirus spike peptide pools or control peptides (ViraFEST assay). With the Oncomine TCR Beta short-read assay, DNA from cultured CD4+ T cells was sequenced. MiXCR, applied by TCRdb to the PCR reads, yields one record per CDR3 protein. Among over 9,500 distinct CDR3 sequences, 40% to 50% were seen once, and the ten largest hold around 30%. The sample belongs to a study of vaccination and CD4 T cells after COVID-19. CDR1 and CDR2 from the germline V gene are SEHNR and FQNEAQ (reference sequence). The V and J ends lost 2 bases and 5 bases, in that order; junction bases with no gene match: 1. This CDR3 has 15 residues.

Source material: CD4+ T cells from blood, cultured in vitro. The chain carries TRBV7-9 and TRBJ2-5, with 14 positions matching TRBD2. The sequence was collected from a human donor who had recovered from COVID-19. The CDR3 sequence: CASSLRLAGGETQYF. The DNA of the CDR3 is TGTGCCAGCAGCTTACGACTAGCGGGGGGGGAGACCCAGTACTTC.